Shown below are 32 T cell receptor beta chains from a single sample sequenced in a study of blood T cell repertoires in COVID-19. Profiled with immunoSEQ multiplex PCR; TCRdb holds only in-frame clones, not every one. The table includes 250,000 or so clones, approximately 83% detected once. Sequenced input: PBMCs or T cells enriched from blood (not recorded which). The source is a man aged 45-60 years who had recovered from COVID-19.

The chain has TRBV11-2 and TRBJ2-7; 7 bases line up with TRBD2. The length of the CDR3 is 15 residues. The germline CDR1 and CDR2 sequences are SGHAT and FQNNGV. After removal of 5 bases from V and 4 bases from J, the junction contained 11 bases not matched to a gene. The CDR3 sequence: CASSNPQGTKYEQYF. The DNA of the CDR3 is TGTGCCAGCAGCAACCCTCAAGGGACTAAATACGAGCAGTACTTC.

The chain has TRBV19 and TRBJ2-5; D perhaps matches TRBD2 (6 bases). CDR1 and CDR2 from the germline V gene are LNHDA and SQIVND (reference sequence). Trimming stripped 6 bases from V and 4 bases from J, with 21 bases between. This CDR3 has 16 amino acids. Here the CDR3 reads CASSRLGGGIGETQYF. CDR3 coding DNA: TGTGCCAGTAGCCGATTGGGGGGTGGAATCGGAGAGACCCAGTACTTC.

CDR3 sequence (DNA): TGTGCCAGCAGCTTATATGGGAGACAGGGTCTGGGTGAGCAGTACTTC. Its protein is CASSLYGRQGLGEQYF. V and J are TRBV7-9 and TRBJ2-7, with 7 bases aligning to TRBD1. This CDR3 has 16 residues. The trim removed 2 bases at V and 7 bases at J, leaving 14 bases unmatched. CDR1 is SEHNR, CDR2 FQNEAQ, per germline (reference sequence). Complete variable domain (other parts from reference TRBV7-9 and TRBJ2-7): DTGVSQNPRHKITKRGQNVTFRCDPISEHNRLYWYRQTLGQGPEFLTYFQNEAQLEKSRLLSDRFSAERPKGSFSTLEIQRTEQGDSAMYLCASSLYGRQGLGEQYFGPGTRLTVT.

This rearrangement joins TRBV7-2 to TRBJ2-3, with 7 bases identical to TRBD2. The junction had 12 bases not matched to a gene; V was cut back by 4 bases and J by 11 bases. Germline loops: CDR1 SGHTA, CDR2 FQGNSA. CDR3 length: 14 amino acids. The CDR3 spells CASSSQLATGGQYF. Written as DNA, the CDR3 is TGTGCCAGCAGCTCCCAACTAGCGACTGGGGGGCAGTATTTT.

The rearrangement uses TRBV5-4 and TRBJ2-7, with unresolved D. Germline V gene data show CDR1 as SGHNT and CDR2 as YYREEE (reference sequence). V was pared by 0 bases and J by 2 bases, with 6 bases between. The CDR3 is made up of 13 amino acids. The CDR3 DNA reads as TGTGCCAGCAGCTTGGAACAGACCTACGAGCAGTACTTC. This gives the protein CASSLEQTYEQYF. The whole variable domain, remainder taken from reference TRBV5-4 and TRBJ2-7, is ETGVTQSPTHLIKTRGQQVTLRCSSQSGHNTVSWYQQALGQGPQFIFQYYREEENGRGNFPPRFSGLQFPNYSSELNVNALELDDSALYLCASSLEQTYEQYFGPGTRLTVT.

The chain combines TRBV20-1 with TRBJ2-3; 8 bases line up with TRBD2. The CDR3 consists of 16 residues. The germline CDR1 and CDR2 sequences are DFQATT and SNEGSKA (reference sequence). V was pared by 3 bases and J by 0 bases, with 8 bases of the junction left unmatched. CDR3 residues: CSASATSGPSTDTQYF. The CDR3 region has the DNA TGCAGTGCTAGTGCAACTAGCGGCCCTAGCACAGATACGCAGTATTTT.

This clone was picked up a small number of times. V is TRBV7-9 and J is TRBJ1-1, with 7 positions matching TRBD1. Germline V gene sequence: CDR1 SEHNR, CDR2 FQNEAQ (reference sequence). The ends lost 3 bases at V and 1 base at J; junction bases unmatched: 5. This CDR3 is 15 amino acids long. Written as DNA, the CDR3 is TGTGCCAGCAGCTTGTTGGACAGGTGGAACACTGAAGCTTTCTTT. Its translation is CASSLLDRWNTEAFF.

This clone was detected only a few times. The J gene is TRBJ2-7, the V gene TRBV6-4, with a tentative D call TRBD1 (5 bases). The germline V and J ends were trimmed by 5 bases and 3 bases, with 11 bases remaining between them. CDR1 is MRHNA, CDR2 SNTAGT, per germline. The CDR3 spans 13 residues. The CDR3 is CASSQDIGYEQYF. CDR3 sequence (DNA): TGTGCCAGCAGTCAGGACATAGGCTACGAGCAGTACTTC.

J is TRBJ2-1 and V is TRBV10-3; 8 bases map to TRBD2. CDR1 and CDR2 from the germline V gene are ENHRY and SYGVKD. Unmatched junction bases numbered 11, after V lost 11 bases and J lost 8 bases. The CDR3 consists of 13 residues. The DNA for the CDR3 is TGTGCCGGTACGGGGGGGCCGAGGGATGAGCAGTTCTTC. The encoded protein is CAGTGGPRDEQFF.

DNA for the CDR3: TGTGCCAGCAGCCAAGCCACTAGCGGGAGAAGAGAGCAGTTCTTC. It codes for CASSQATSGRREQFF. The chain couples TRBV3-1 (or the pseudogene TRBV3-2) to TRBJ2-1; 11 bases are shared with TRBD2. CDR3 length equals 15 residues. V gave up 1 base and J gave up 10 bases; unmatched junction bases: 6. Germline CDR1 and CDR2: LGHDT and YNNKEL (reference sequence).

The chain links TRBV25-1 to TRBJ1-1, with D possibly TRBD1 on 6 matching bases. Deletions cut 4 bases from V and 1 base from J, with 10 bases between. Germline lookup yields CDR1 MGHDK and CDR2 SYGVNS. This CDR3 has 14 residues. In DNA, the CDR3 is TGTGCCAGCAGTGTACAGGGAAAGAACACTGAAGCTTTCTTT. It specifies CASSVQGKNTEAFF. Using reference TRBV25-1 and TRBJ1-1 for the parts outside the CDR3, the full variable domain is EADIYQTPRYLVIGTGKKITLECSQTMGHDKMYWYQQDPGMELHLIHYSYGVNSTEKGDLSSESTVSRIRTEHFPLTLESARPSHTSQYLCASSVQGKNTEAFFGQGTRLTVV.

The gene calls are TRBV7-2 and TRBJ1-2, with 10 bases aligning to TRBD1. The trim removed 6 bases at V and 7 bases at J, leaving 8 bases unmatched. CDR1 SGHTA and CDR2 FQGNSA come from the germline V gene. The CDR3 contains 14 residues. The DNA for the CDR3 is TGTGCCAGCAGACCTCGACAGGGGGCGGTTGGCTACACCTTC. It encodes CASRPRQGAVGYTF.

The rearrangement uses TRBV15 and TRBJ2-7, with TRBD2 matching 9 bases. The CDR3 has 16 amino acids. J gave up 4 bases and V 3 bases, and 10 bases lay outside the gene matches. The V gene's germline CDR1 is LNHNV and CDR2 YYDKDF (reference sequence). This CDR3 is CATSRDTASGTYEQYF. The CDR3 region has the DNA TGTGCCACCAGCAGGGATACGGCTAGCGGGACATACGAGCAGTACTTC.

The V call is TRBV27, the J call TRBJ1-2, with D tentatively TRBD1 (5 bases). This CDR3 has 14 amino acids. The germline V and J ends were trimmed by 3 bases and 8 bases, with 16 bases remaining between them. From germline, CDR1 is MNHEY and CDR2 SMNVEV (reference sequence). DNA for the CDR3: TGTGCCAGCAGTTTTGCACAGGCCTCTAAAGGCTACACCTTC. Its translation: CASSFAQASKGYTF.

The rearrangement links TRBV6-5 to TRBJ1-2; 11 bases line up with TRBD1. The CDR3 covers 15 residues. CDR1 is MNHEY and CDR2 is SVGAGI in the germline V gene. With V trimmed by 8 bases and J by 0 bases, 5 bases remained unmatched. CDR3 sequence: CASRTGGSSNYGYTF. CDR3 coding DNA: TGTGCCAGCCGGACAGGGGGCTCCTCTAACTATGGCTACACCTTC.

The genes are TRBV30 and TRBJ1-2, with a tentative D call TRBD1 (6 bases). Per germline, CDR1 GTSNPN and CDR2 SVGIG (reference sequence). The CDR3 spans 11 residues. The germline V and J ends were trimmed by 5 bases and 7 bases, with 11 bases remaining between them. DNA for the CDR3: TGTGCCTGGCAGCAGGGGACTGGCTACACCTTC. Protein product: CAWQQGTGYTF. The full variable domain, rest sourced from reference TRBV30 and TRBJ1-2, is SQTIHQWPATLVQPVGSPLSLECTVEGTSNPNLYWYRQAAGRGLQLLFYSVGIGQISSEVPQNLSASRPQDRQFILSSKKLLLSDSGFYLCAWQQGTGYTFGSGTRLTVV.

The chain uses TRBV25-1 and TRBJ1-2, with D perhaps matching TRBD1 (6 bases). This CDR3 contains 13 residues. Per germline, CDR1 MGHDK and CDR2 SYGVNS. Trimming pared 4 bases from V and 8 bases from J, leaving 14 bases between. CDR3 residues: CASSAGTLLGYTF. The CDR3 bases are TGTGCCAGCAGTGCCGGGACACTACTCGGCTACACCTTC.

The rearrangement joins TRBV19 to TRBJ2-5, with D unresolved. Germline-derived CDR1 and CDR2 are LNHDA and SQIVND (reference sequence). V was cut by 6 bases and J by 3 bases, with 2 bases left in between. The CDR3 extends over 10 amino acids. CDR3: CASSKETQYF. The CDR3 coding sequence is TGTGCCAGTAGCAAAGAGACCCAGTACTTC.

The rearrangement links TRBV11-2 to TRBJ2-3; D uncertain. Deletions cut 1 base from V and 2 bases from J, with 10 bases between. The CDR3 loop spans 15 amino acids. Germline lookup yields CDR1 SGHAT and CDR2 FQNNGV. This chain's CDR3 is CASSLGQFDTDTQYF. The CDR3 DNA follows: TGTGCCAGCAGCTTAGGGCAGTTTGACACAGATACGCAGTATTTT. Drawing the rest from reference TRBV11-2 and TRBJ2-3, the complete variable domain is EAGVAQSPRYKIIEKRQSVAFWCNPISGHATLYWYQQILGQGPKLLIQFQNNGVVDDSQLPKDRFSAERLKGVDSTLKIQPAKLEDSAVYLCASSLGQFDTDTQYFGPGTRLTVL.

In its sample, this clone was seen once. CDR3 region: CASRETGPDTQYF. DNA for the CDR3: TGTGCCAGCAGGGAAACAGGGCCAGATACGCAGTATTTT. The V gene is TRBV28, the J gene TRBJ2-3; tentative D call: TRBD1 (6 bases). The germline gives CDR1 MDHEN, CDR2 SYDVKM. Trimming shortened V by 6 bases and J by 4 bases, and 11 bases separated the two germline ends. This CDR3 region has 13 residues.

J is TRBJ1-2 and V is TRBV12-3 or TRBV12-4; 10 bases are a match to TRBD1. J gave up 4 bases and V 10 bases, and 6 bases lay outside the gene matches. The CDR3 spans 13 residues. For the CDR3, the DNA is TGTGCCATTTCGACAGGGGGCAGCTATGGCTACACCTTC. It encodes CAISTGGSYGYTF.

The chain joins TRBV2 to TRBJ2-7, with D possibly TRBD2 on 5 matching bases. Germline CDR1 SNHLY, CDR2 FYNNEI. The CDR3 is 14 amino acids. Trimming removed 8 bases at V and 6 bases at J, with 20 bases between. CDR3 DNA sequence: TGTGCCAGCGGTGGGTCGGGGTTACCTGGCGAGCAGTACTTC. It yields the protein CASGGSGLPGEQYF.

This chain links TRBV19 with TRBJ1-1; D not certain. The V gene's germline CDR1 is LNHDA and CDR2 SQIVND (reference sequence). V was trimmed by 6 bases and J by 0 bases, leaving 17 bases between them. The CDR3 sequence is 16 residues long. The CDR3 loop reads CASSRTAQTMNTEAFF. CDR3 sequence (DNA): TGTGCCAGTAGCCGAACCGCACAGACCATGAACACTGAAGCTTTCTTT.

The gene calls are TRBV9 and TRBJ2-1; 11 bases are a match to TRBD2. With V trimmed by 0 bases and J by 5 bases, 7 bases remained unmatched. CDR3 size: 17 residues. In germline, CDR1 is SGDLS, CDR2 YYNGEE. This chain's CDR3 is CASSVGTSGRTHNEQFF. CDR3 sequence (DNA): TGTGCCAGCAGCGTAGGGACTAGCGGGCGGACCCACAATGAGCAGTTCTTC.

The chain couples TRBV9 to TRBJ1-1; 8 bases are a match to TRBD1. The V gene end was trimmed by 0 bases and the J gene end by 3 bases; junction bases not matched to a gene: 4. Germline lookup yields CDR1 SGDLS and CDR2 YYNGEE. CDR3 length: 15 amino acids. The chain's CDR3 is CASSVVQGVYTEAFF. CDR3 in DNA: TGTGCCAGCAGCGTAGTACAGGGGGTGTACACTGAAGCTTTCTTT.

This chain uses TRBV18 with TRBJ2-4; no clear D gene. The CDR3 extends over 14 amino acids. The V gene lost 0 bases and the J gene lost 8 bases, with 11 bases spanning the gap. Germline assignment: CDR1 KGHSH and CDR2 LQKENI. The CDR3 spells CASSPPPPADIQYF. DNA of the CDR3: TGTGCCAGCTCACCACCCCCCCCGGCGGACATTCAGTACTTC.

This sequence joins TRBV6-1 and TRBJ2-5; 10 bases are a match to TRBD1. This CDR3 spans 15 amino acids. The V gene end was trimmed by 3 bases and the J gene end by 5 bases; junction bases not matched to a gene: 6. CDR1 is MNHNS and CDR2 is SASEGT in the germline V gene. DNA for the CDR3: TGTGCCAGCAGTGAGCCCGGGACAGGGGAGGAGACCCAGTACTTC. The encoded protein is CASSEPGTGEETQYF.

Concerning this clone itself: An end of the junction does not agree with germline; a read error may underlie this. The rearrangement joins TRBV5-1 to TRBJ1-2, with D hard to call. The CDR3 consists of 15 residues. CDR1 is SGHRS and CDR2 is YFSETQ in the germline V gene. The DNA for the CDR3 is TGCGCCAGCAGCTTGGCCGACACGGCTAAGTATGGCTACACCTTC. Amino acid sequence: CASSLADTAKYGYTF.

The genes are TRBV24-1 and TRBJ1-5; maybe TRBD1 (6 bases). Trimming pared 4 bases from V and 0 bases from J, leaving 18 bases between. The CDR3 loop spans 18 amino acids. CDR1 is KGHDR, CDR2 SFDVKD, per germline. The CDR3: CATSDFPVQGISNQPQHF. The CDR3 bases are TGTGCCACCAGTGACTTTCCGGTACAGGGTATTAGCAATCAGCCCCAGCATTTT.

V usage is TRBV6-5 and J usage is TRBJ1-1; D not certain. Trimming took 9 bases from V and 0 from J, leaving 11 bases between them. The CDR3 is 13 amino acids. CDR1 is MNHEY and CDR2 is SVGAGI in the germline V gene. The CDR3 region has the DNA TGTGCCAGTCGAAGGACTGTGAACACTGAAGCTTTCTTT. Protein sequence: CASRRTVNTEAFF.

The J gene is TRBJ1-2, the V gene TRBV6-5; 8 bases are a match to TRBD1. The junction had 6 bases not matched to a gene; V was cut back by 2 bases and J by 7 bases. Germline values: CDR1 MNHEY, CDR2 SVGAGI. This CDR3 region has 14 residues. CDR3 residues: CASSYGQGLGGYTF. CDR3 nucleotides: TGTGCCAGCAGTTACGGACAGGGCTTAGGTGGCTACACCTTC.

The V call is TRBV11-2, the J call TRBJ1-1, with D unclear. Germline CDR1 SGHAT, CDR2 FQNNGV. Trimming shortened V by 5 bases and J by 7 bases, and 17 bases separated the two germline ends. The CDR3 has 14 amino acids. The CDR3 loop reads CASSDPGKRGEAFF. CDR3 in DNA: TGTGCCAGCAGCGACCCGGGAAAAAGAGGTGAAGCTTTCTTT.